One and the same sample provided the 10 T cell receptor beta chains below, sequenced in a study. TCRdb passed the 5' RACE reads through MiXCR, listing each CDR3 protein once. The table records tens of thousands of distinct CDR3 sequences, around 26% of them present only once. The source material was naive CD4+ T cells sorted from blood. Subset defined: naive CD4+ T cells, CD4+CD45RA+CD25-. The receptors were gathered from a female donor with breast cancer.

This sequence joins TRBV5-1 and TRBJ1-1; maybe TRBD1 (5 bases). This CDR3 comprises 14 residues. Germline loops: CDR1 SGHRS, CDR2 YFSETQ. The germline V and J ends were trimmed by 6 bases and 4 bases, with 16 bases remaining between them. The CDR3 here is CASTLDAGSTEAFF. CDR3 coding DNA: TGCGCCAGCACTTTAGACGCAGGGAGCACTGAAGCTTTCTTT. The full variable domain, in which reference TRBV5-1 and TRBJ1-1 provide the parts outside the CDR3, is KAGVTQTPRYLIKTRGQQVTLSCSPISGHRSVSWYQQTPGQGLQFLFEYFSETQRNKGNFPGRFSGRQFSNSRSEMNVSTLELGDSALYLCASTLDAGSTEAFFGQGTRLTVV.

This clonotype was observed many times. The junction does not match germline at one end; this may be a read error. The chain couples TRBV7-7 to TRBJ1-1; D is undetermined. The CDR3 consists of 15 residues. The germline V gene has CDR1 SSHAT and CDR2 FNYEAQ (reference sequence). The chain's CDR3 is CASSRLLEGDTEAFF. CDR3 in DNA: TGTGCTAGCAGCCGCCTTTTGGAGGGCGACACTGAAGCTTTCTTT.

This clonotype was seen just once. The V call is TRBV5-4, the J call TRBJ2-3; 7 nucleotides align to TRBD1. The germline gives CDR1 SGHNT, CDR2 YYREEE (reference sequence). The CDR3 sequence is 15 residues long. The junction had 6 bases not matched to a gene; V was cut back by 4 bases and J by 1 base. The CDR3 DNA follows: TGTGCCAGCAGCCCAAGGACAGGTCGCACAGATACGCAGTATTTT. Translation gives CASSPRTGRTDTQYF.

There are a few counts of this clonotype. The rearrangement joins TRBV7-2 to TRBJ1-3; D may be TRBD1 (6 bases). The CDR3 totals 14 residues. Germline V gene data show CDR1 as SGHTA and CDR2 as FQGNSA. V was pared by 5 bases and J by 0 bases, with 8 bases between. CDR3 protein: CASSRDTSGNTIYF. CDR3 DNA: TGTGCCAGCAGCCGGGACACCTCTGGAAACACCATATATTTT.

For this clonotype: This could be a read error, since a much larger clone is one nucleotide away. Without the conserved terminal phenylalanine or tryptophan, this CDR3 likely stems from a read error. The chain links TRBV7-2 to TRBJ2-1, with 10 bases matching TRBD2. Unmatched junction bases numbered 10, after V lost 5 bases and J lost 0 bases. Germline-derived CDR1 and CDR2 are SGHTA and FQGNSA. The CDR3 consists of 18 residues. The CDR3 loop reads CASSPRTSGISSYNEQFL. CDR3 DNA sequence: TGTGCCAGCAGCCCCCGAACTAGCGGGATCAGCTCCTACAATGAGCAGTTCCTC.

The CDR3 spells CASSLSQGEQFF. CDR3 coding DNA: TGTGCCAGCAGCTTATCACAGGGCGAACAGTTCTTC. The chain employs TRBV7-9 and TRBJ2-1, with a tentative D call TRBD1 (6 bases). CDR1 is SEHNR, CDR2 FQNEAQ, per germline (reference sequence). The CDR3 consists of 12 residues. Trimming removed 2 bases at V and 13 bases at J, with 12 bases between.

The J gene is TRBJ1-1, the V gene TRBV5-1; D uncertain. Germline CDR1 and CDR2: SGHRS and YFSETQ. The CDR3 has 15 amino acids. Trimming stripped 3 bases from V and 1 base from J, with 13 bases between. CDR3 in amino acids: CASSSSPTRNTEAFF. The CDR3 nucleotides are TGCGCCAGCAGCTCTAGTCCTACGAGGAACACTGAAGCTTTCTTT.

V is TRBV7-8 and J is TRBJ1-3; 11 bases are a match to TRBD1. CDR1 and CDR2 from the germline V gene are SGHVS and FQNEAQ. The CDR3 length is 16 residues. Trimming cost V 9 bases and J 4 bases; bases outside gene matches: 11. For the CDR3, the DNA is TGTGCCAGAACCTACGGGACAGGGGGATTCGGAAACACCATATATTTT. This codes for CARTYGTGGFGNTIYF.

The V call is TRBV28, the J call TRBJ1-3, with D maybe TRBD1 (6 bases). Trimming shortened V by 6 bases and J by 0 bases, and 9 bases separated the two germline ends. Germline V gives CDR1 MDHEN, CDR2 SYDVKM. The CDR3 contains 14 residues. The CDR3 loop reads CASSKQGSGNTIYF. In DNA, the CDR3 is TGTGCCAGCAGCAAACAGGGCTCTGGAAACACCATATATTTT.

This clonotype was seen many times. The chain combines TRBV20-1 with TRBJ2-3; D unresolved. This CDR3 spans 14 amino acids. Germline V gene sequence: CDR1 DFQATT, CDR2 SNEGSKA (reference sequence). The V and J ends lost 8 bases and 1 base respectively, with 16 bases between them. The CDR3 here is CSSPDPRGTDTQYF. The CDR3, as DNA: TGCAGTTCACCGGACCCTCGTGGCACAGATACGCAGTATTTT.